Described below is a single T cell receptor (beta chain) sequence and its context. CDR3 length equals 14 residues. Germline V lookup: CDR1 SNHLY, CDR2 FYNNEI. The V gene end was trimmed by 4 bases and the J gene end by 2 bases; junction bases not matched to a gene: 4. The source of the sample is a study of blood T cell repertoires in COVID-19. About the research overall: From the United States, Italy and Spain came samples of acute and convalescent COVID-19. T cells, B-cell-depleted T cells, or PBMCs supplied cDNA or gDNA.

Under the authors' procedure: Estimation of nucleated cell counts was performed using reference gene primer amplification. Some clones are missing from TCRdb's copy, which holds only in-frame ones; the method was immunoSEQ multiplex PCR. V and J calls and clone size are given by that table; D and trimming were obtained from the DNA. The data show about 88,000 clones, approximately 91% seen once. Source material: peripheral blood. The sequence derives from a woman aged 80 or older with acute or convalescent COVID-19. The rearrangement joins TRBV2 to TRBJ2-7, with 8 bases identical to TRBD1. The CDR3, as DNA: TGTGCCAGCAGTGGGACAGGGAACCCCTACGAGCAGTACTTC. Its translation: CASSGTGNPYEQYF.